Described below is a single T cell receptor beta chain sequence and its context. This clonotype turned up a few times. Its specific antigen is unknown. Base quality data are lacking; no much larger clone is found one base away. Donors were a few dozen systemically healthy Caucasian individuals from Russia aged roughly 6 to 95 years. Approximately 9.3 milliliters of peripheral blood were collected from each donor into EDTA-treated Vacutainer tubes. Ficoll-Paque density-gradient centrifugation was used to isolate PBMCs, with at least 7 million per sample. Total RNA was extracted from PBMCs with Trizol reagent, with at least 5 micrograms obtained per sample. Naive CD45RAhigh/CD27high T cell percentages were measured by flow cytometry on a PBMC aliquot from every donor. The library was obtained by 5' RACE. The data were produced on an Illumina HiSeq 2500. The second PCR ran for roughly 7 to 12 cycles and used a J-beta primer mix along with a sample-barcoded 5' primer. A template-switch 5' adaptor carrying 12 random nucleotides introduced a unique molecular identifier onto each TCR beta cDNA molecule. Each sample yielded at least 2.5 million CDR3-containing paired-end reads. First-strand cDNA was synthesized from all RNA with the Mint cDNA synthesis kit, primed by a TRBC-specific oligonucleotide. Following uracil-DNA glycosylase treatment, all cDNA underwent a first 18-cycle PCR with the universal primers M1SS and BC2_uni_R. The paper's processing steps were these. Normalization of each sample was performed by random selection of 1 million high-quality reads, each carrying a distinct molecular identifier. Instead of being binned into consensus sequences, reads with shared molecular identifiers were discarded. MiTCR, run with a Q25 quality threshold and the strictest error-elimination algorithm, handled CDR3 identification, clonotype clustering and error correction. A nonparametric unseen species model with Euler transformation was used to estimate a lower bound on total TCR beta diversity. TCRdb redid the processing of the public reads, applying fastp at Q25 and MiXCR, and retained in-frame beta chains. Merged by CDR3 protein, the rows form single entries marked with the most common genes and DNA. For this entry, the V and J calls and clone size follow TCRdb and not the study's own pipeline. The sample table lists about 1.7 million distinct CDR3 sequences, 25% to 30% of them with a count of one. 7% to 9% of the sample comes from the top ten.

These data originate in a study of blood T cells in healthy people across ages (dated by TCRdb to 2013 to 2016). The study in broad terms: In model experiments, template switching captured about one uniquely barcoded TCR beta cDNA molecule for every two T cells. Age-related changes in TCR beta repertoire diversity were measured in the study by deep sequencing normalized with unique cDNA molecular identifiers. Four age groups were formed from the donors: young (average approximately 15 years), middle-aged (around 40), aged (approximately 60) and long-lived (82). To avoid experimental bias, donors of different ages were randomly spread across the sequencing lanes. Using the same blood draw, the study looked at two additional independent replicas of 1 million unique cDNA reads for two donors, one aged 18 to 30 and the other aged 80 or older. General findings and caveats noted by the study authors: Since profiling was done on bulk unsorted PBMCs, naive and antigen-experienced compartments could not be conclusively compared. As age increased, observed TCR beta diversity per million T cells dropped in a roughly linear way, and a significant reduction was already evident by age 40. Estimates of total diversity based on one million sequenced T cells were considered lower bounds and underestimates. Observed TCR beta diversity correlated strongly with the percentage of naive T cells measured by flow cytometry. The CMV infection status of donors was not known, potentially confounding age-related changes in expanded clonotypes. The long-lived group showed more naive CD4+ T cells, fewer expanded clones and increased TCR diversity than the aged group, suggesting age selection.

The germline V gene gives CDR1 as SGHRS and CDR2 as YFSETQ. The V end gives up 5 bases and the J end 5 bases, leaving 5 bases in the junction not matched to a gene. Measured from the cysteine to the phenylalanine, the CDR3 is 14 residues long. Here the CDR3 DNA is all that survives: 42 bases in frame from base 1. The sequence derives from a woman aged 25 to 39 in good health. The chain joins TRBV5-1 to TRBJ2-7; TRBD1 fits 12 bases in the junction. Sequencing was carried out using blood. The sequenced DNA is TGCGCCAGCAGGGGGGACAGGGGGCTGAACGAGCAGTACTTC. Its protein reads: CASRGDRGLNEQYF.